This T cell receptor beta chain is drawn from a study of cytomegalovirus exposure and HLA in healthy donors (TCRdb year 2017). Regarding the study in general: According to a later analysis, one platform produced both the 100 to 150 validation repertoires and the 670 or so repertoires of the first cohort. In addition to the first cohort of roughly 700 subjects, a separate validation cohort of 100 to 150 different subjects was used. The study combined high-throughput TCR immunosequencing, statistical association of individual TCRs with disease status, and machine learning to predict cytomegalovirus infection status. The aim of the study was to test whether cataloging public T cell receptors could identify signatures of past pathogen exposure.

Libraries were built with the immunoSEQ multiplex PCR assay. As for the original processing: A statistical classification framework was developed to diagnose cytomegalovirus status using the catalog of TCR beta chain sequences. What TCRdb holds here is the immuneACCESS table cut down to in-frame rearrangements. Part of the clones is not present; checked against another copy, under half of the missing clones reflect an unresolved V gene, and the others are unexplained. Clone size and the V and J calls come from that table; the DNA yielded D and trimming. Within this sample are some 69,000 clones, with 96% of them counted one time only. Around 5% of the sample belongs to the ten largest clones. A remark on this clone: It lacks a known antigen. No quality values exist for individual bases; no much larger clone is one base distant.

The donors belonged to the validation cohort of under 150 subjects, which was separate from the approximately 660-subject first cohort. The CDR3 holds 15 amino acids from the cysteine to the phenylalanine. Only the CDR3 DNA stays, 45 bases, in frame from base 1. V is cut back by 0 bases and J by 3 bases, with 4 bases in the junction unmatched. CDR1 is given as SGHRS and CDR2 as YFSETQ, both from the germline V gene. Paper-wide results and their limitations: Most TCR sequences were seen in very few donors, while some public TCRs were found in many individuals. In vitro tests confirmed that a few of the cytomegalovirus-associated TCR beta chains recognize cytomegalovirus antigens. According to the authors, the approach could potentially be generalized to other disease states and immunological phenotypes. The validation cohort had no HLA typing available for a later analysis, so co-occurrence within that cohort was assessed over all 110 or so repertoires. The classifier was reported to diagnose cytomegalovirus status with high specificity and sensitivity in both the original and validation cohorts. Subsequent analysis determined that TCRs grouped into clusters in the first cohort also showed a tendency toward co-occurrence across the roughly 120 validation repertoires, and 90% to 95% of cluster scores exceeded 0. The study listed approximately 160 TCR beta chains as associated with cytomegalovirus.

The sequenced sample was PBMCs. The sequence links TRBV5-1 to TRBJ2-7; the junction holds 9 bases that match TRBD2. The sequence was collected from a young woman in good health and CMV-seropositive. The CDR3 in this case is CASSLGVSGSYEQYF. The bases are TGCGCCAGCAGCTTGGGGGTTAGCGGGAGCTACGAGCAGTACTTC.